The entry that follows covers one TCR beta chain sequence. Germline-derived CDR1 and CDR2 are SGHRS and YFSETQ. The V end lost 2 bases, the J end lost 8 bases, and 13 bases lay between the germline ends. The CDR3 length is 14 residues. No fewer than 5 micrograms of total RNA were isolated from every sample. The data derive from a study of blood T cells in healthy people across ages. For the second PCR, which ran for 7 to 11 cycles, a sample-barcoded 5' primer and a J-beta primer mix were used. TCRdb redid the calling of the 5' RACE reads with MiXCR, one entry per CDR3 protein. Of fewer than 1,200,000 distinct CDR3 sequences listed, approximately 25% are singletons. In addition, the sample was reused for a study of T cells of mothers and their children.

The sample comprised blood. The clonotype originates from a girl between 2 and 10 years old in good health. The J gene is TRBJ1-4, the V gene TRBV5-1; D possibly corresponds to TRBD1 (6 bases). The CDR3 bases are TGCGCCAGCAGCTTCGGGGGGGCGCACGAAAAACTGTTTTTT. Protein sequence: CASSFGGAHEKLFF.